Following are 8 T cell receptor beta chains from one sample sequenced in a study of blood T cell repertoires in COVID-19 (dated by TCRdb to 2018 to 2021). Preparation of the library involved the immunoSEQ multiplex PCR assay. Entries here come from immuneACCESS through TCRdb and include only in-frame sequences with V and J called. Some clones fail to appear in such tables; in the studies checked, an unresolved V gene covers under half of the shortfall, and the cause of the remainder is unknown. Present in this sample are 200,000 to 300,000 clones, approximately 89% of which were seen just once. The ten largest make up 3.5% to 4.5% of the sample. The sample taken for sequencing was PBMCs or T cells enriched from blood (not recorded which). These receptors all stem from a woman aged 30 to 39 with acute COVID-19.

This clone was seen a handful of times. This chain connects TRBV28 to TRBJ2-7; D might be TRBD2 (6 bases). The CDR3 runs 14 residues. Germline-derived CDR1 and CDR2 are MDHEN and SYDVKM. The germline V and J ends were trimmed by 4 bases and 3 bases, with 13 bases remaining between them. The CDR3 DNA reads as TGTGCCAGCAGTTCCCGGACCGGGAGCTACGAGCAGTACTTC. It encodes CASSSRTGSYEQYF.

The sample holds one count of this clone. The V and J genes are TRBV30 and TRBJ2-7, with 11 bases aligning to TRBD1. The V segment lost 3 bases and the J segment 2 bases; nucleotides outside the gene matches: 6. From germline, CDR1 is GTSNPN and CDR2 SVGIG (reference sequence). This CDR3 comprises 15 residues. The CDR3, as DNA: TGTGCCTGGAGCGCACCGGGACAGGGGGCCTACGAGCAGTACTTC. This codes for CAWSAPGQGAYEQYF.

The chain's CDR3 is CAILTVGTYEQYF. CDR3 sequence (DNA): TGTGCCATCTTGACAGTAGGTACCTACGAGCAGTACTTC. The chain employs TRBV6-5 and TRBJ2-7; the D gene is possibly TRBD1 (5 bases). Deletions cut 10 bases from V and 2 bases from J, with 15 bases between. CDR1 is MNHEY, CDR2 SVGAGI, per germline. This CDR3 spans 13 amino acids.

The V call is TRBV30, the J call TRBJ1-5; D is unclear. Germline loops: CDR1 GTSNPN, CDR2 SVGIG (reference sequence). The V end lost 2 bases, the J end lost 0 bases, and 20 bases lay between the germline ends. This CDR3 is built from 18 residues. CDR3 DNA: TGTGCCTGGAGTCCCCGCGGTCCCCTCTATTATAGCAATCAGCCCCAGCATTTT. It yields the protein CAWSPRGPLYYSNQPQHF.

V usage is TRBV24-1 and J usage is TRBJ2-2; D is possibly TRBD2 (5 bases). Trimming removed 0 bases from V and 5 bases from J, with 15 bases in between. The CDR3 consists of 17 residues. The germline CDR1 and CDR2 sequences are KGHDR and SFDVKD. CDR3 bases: TGTGCCACCAGTGATTTGCGGGGAGAGATCGGAACCGGGGAGCTGTTTTTT. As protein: CATSDLRGEIGTGELFF.

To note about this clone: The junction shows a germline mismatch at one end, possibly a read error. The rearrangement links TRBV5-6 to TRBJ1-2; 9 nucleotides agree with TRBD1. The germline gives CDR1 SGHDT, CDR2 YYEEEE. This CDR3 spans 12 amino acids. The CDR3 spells CASSSGTGKFAF. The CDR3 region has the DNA TGTGCCAGCAGTTCCGGGACAGGGAAGTTCGCCTTC. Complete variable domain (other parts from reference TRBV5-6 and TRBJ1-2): DAGVTQSPTHLIKTRGQQVTLRCSPKSGHDTVSWYQQALGQGPQFIFQYYEEEERQRGNFPDRFSGHQFPNYSSELNVNALLLGDSALYLCASSSGTGKFAFGSGTRLTVV.

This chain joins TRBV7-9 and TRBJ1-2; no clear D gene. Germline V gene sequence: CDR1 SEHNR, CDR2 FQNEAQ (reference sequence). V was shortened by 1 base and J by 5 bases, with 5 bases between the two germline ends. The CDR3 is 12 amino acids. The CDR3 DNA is TGTGCCAGCAGCTTAGATGCGTATGGCTACACCTTC. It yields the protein CASSLDAYGYTF.

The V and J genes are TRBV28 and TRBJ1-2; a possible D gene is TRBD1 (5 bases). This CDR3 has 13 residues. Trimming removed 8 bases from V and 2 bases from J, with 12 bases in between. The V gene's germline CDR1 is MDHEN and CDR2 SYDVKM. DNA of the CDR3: TGTGCCAGCGGCGACGGGGGGAACTATGGCTACACCTTC. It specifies CASGDGGNYGYTF.